The text below deals with one T cell receptor (beta chain). Per the original data handling: Reference gene primer amplification gave estimated nucleated cell counts. TCRdb keeps only in-frame clones here, not all; method: immunoSEQ multiplex PCR. Clonal size and the V and J genes are those of that table, whereas D and trimming came from the DNA. Counted here are some 240,000 clones, under 90% occurring once; the ten biggest clones make up more than 5.5%. This entry belongs to a study of blood T cell repertoires in COVID-19. Study context: The study drew acute and convalescent COVID-19 samples from the United States, Italy and Spain. Sources were T cells, B-cell-depleted T cells, or PBMCs; the material itself was cDNA or gDNA.

The material sequenced was peripheral blood. The clonotype comes from a man between 60 and 75 years old who had recovered from COVID-19.

DNA for the CDR3: TGTGCCAGCAGCGTAGCGTTAGGGGCCCAGAGCTCCTACAATGAGCAGTTCTTC. It codes for CASSVALGAQSSYNEQFF. The V and J genes are TRBV9 and TRBJ2-1; TRBD1 might be the D (5 bases). V was clipped by 0 bases and J by 0 bases, with 16 bases between them. The CDR3 has 18 residues. Per the germline V gene, CDR1 is SGDLS and CDR2 is YYNGEE. The full variable domain, rest sourced from reference TRBV9 and TRBJ2-1, is DSGVTQTPKHLITATGQRVTLRCSPRSGDLSVYWYQQSLDQGLQFLIQYYNGEERAKGNILERFSAQQFPDLHSELNLSSLELGDSALYFCASSVALGAQSSYNEQFFGPGTRLTVL.